This is a list of T cell receptor beta chains from one sample in a study of blood T cell repertoires in COVID-19. TCRdb's table, derived via immunoSEQ multiplex PCR, lists solely in-frame clones and lacks some. Altogether 250,000 to 350,000 clones are present, about 88% being singletons, with the ten largest covering about 3%. Source material: PBMCs or T cells enriched from blood (not recorded which). The receptors derive from a woman aged 45-59 years who had recovered from COVID-19. Each CDR3 is given with its conserved first and last residue. D genes are given only for firm matches. Not all rows give a size; the values are once, few, many and, for expanded clones, a class.

>-|TRBJ2-7|TRBV14|TRBD2
TGTGCCAGCAGCCCAGCATTGGCGGGAGGGCGCTACGAGCAGTACTTC
CASSPALAGGRYEQYF
>-|TRBJ2-1|TRBV5-1|TRBD2
TGCGCCAGCAGCGAGAACCCAACTAGCGGGAGCTGGGTCTTC
CASSENPTSGSWVF
>-|TRBJ2-7|TRBV4-1|-
TGCGCCAGCAGCCAAGGGTGGGGCCGTTTCGACGAGCAGTACTTC
CASSQGWGRFDEQYF
>-|TRBJ2-7|TRBV4-3|-
TGCGCCAGCAGCCAAGAGGTTGTTGTGGGGGCAGGGCATTACGAGCAGTACTTC
CASSQEVVVGAGHYEQYF
>-|TRBJ1-2|TRBV28|-
TGTGCCAGCGGCAGGGTAGAATGGCATGGCTACACCTTC
CASGRVEWHGYTF
>-|TRBJ2-1|TRBV18|-
TGTGCCAGCTCACTCGTAAATGTTGACAATGAGCAGTTCTTC
CASSLVNVDNEQFF
>-|TRBJ1-1|TRBV3-1/TRBV3-2|TRBD1
TGTGCCAGCAGTCGATGGGACAGGTCTCGAGAGGACACTGAAGCTTTCTTT
CASSRWDRSREDTEAFF
>-|TRBJ1-2|TRBV29-1|-
TGCAGCGTTGAAGCCCCAGGGATTGCCTATGGCTACACCTTC
CSVEAPGIAYGYTF
>-|TRBJ1-2|TRBV28|-
TGTGCCAGCAGTATAAGGGGGATAGGGGGCTACACCTTC
CASSIRGIGGYTF
>-|TRBJ1-5|TRBV19|-
TGTGCCAGTGAAAAACAGGGACAGCCCCAGCATTTT
CASEKQGQPQHF
>-|TRBJ1-1|TRBV6-2/TRBV6-3|-
TGTGCCAGCAGTAAAACACAGGGCAGGAACACTGAAGCTTTCTTT
CASSKTQGRNTEAFF
>-|TRBJ2-3|TRBV5-4|TRBD1
TGTGCCAGCAGCTGGGACAGGGAGGGCACAGATACGCAGTATTTT
CASSWDREGTDTQYF
>-|TRBJ1-1|TRBV9|TRBD1
TGTGCCAGCAGCGTAGGGGGACAGGGGGACACTGAAGCTTTCTTT
CASSVGGQGDTEAFF
>-|TRBJ1-1|TRBV7-2|TRBD1
TGTGCCAGCAGCAGGGACAGGGGGAACACTGAAGCTTTCTTT
CASSRDRGNTEAFF
>once|TRBJ2-3|TRBV7-2|-
TGTGCCAGCAGCCAGGGGATAGGCACAGATACGCAGTATTTT
CASSQGIGTDTQYF
>-|TRBJ2-3|TRBV19|TRBD2
TGTGCCAGTAGTATAGGTTTCGGTCGGCTAGCGGGAGGCACAGATACGCAGTATTTT
CASSIGFGRLAGGTDTQYF
>-|TRBJ1-3|TRBV18|TRBD1
TGTGCCAGCTCACCAGGGACAGGGGGGAACACCATATATTTT
CASSPGTGGNTIYF
>once|TRBJ1-1|TRBV6-2/TRBV6-3|-
TGTGCCAGCAGTTCCCAGGGGCAGAACACTGAAGCTTTCTTT
CASSSQGQNTEAFF
>-|TRBJ1-5|TRBV15|-
TGTGCCACCAGCAGAGATAGTAACACGGGGGTGAGCAATCAGCCCCAGCATTTT
CATSRDSNTGVSNQPQHF